This T cell receptor beta chain was identified during a study of CXCR3-negative and CXCR3-positive naive CD8 T cells. Points from the study as a whole: Each naive subset displayed comparably high diversity, whereas memory CD8+ cells displayed much lower diversity.

The CDR3 contains 17 residues. CDR1 SGHNT and CDR2 YYREEE come from the germline V gene (reference sequence). The authors made the TRB cDNA libraries by 5' RACE using UMI labels. Reanalyzing the 5' RACE reads, TCRdb keeps one entry per CDR3 protein, without DNA. This repertoire comprises some 49,000 distinct CDR3 sequences; its ten largest clones make up about 2.5%. In regard to this clonotype: Antigen unknown.

This chain uses TRBV5-4 with TRBJ2-7; lacking DNA, the TRBD1 call made by TCRdb goes unchecked. The material sequenced was naive CXCR3- CD8+ T cells from blood. Subset noted: CD45RO-CCR7+CD27+CD95- naive CD8+ T cells lacking CXCR3 (TNR3-). The TCR comes from a human donor in good health. Some clones in this sample may be carry-over from other donors' samples. The CDR3 reads CASSVEGGPPISYEQCF.